This paragraph covers one T cell receptor beta chain sequence. V was cut by 1 base and J by 5 bases, with 15 bases left in between. CDR1 is SGHNT and CDR2 is YENEEA in the germline V gene. The CDR3 totals 16 residues. One entry per CDR3 protein, called by TCRdb with MiXCR from the RT-PCR reads. The sample has about 680,000 distinct CDR3 sequences, approximately 15% seen once. The TCR originated in a female donor in good health, serving as a healthy control. The V call is TRBV11-3, the J call TRBJ2-1; no clear D gene. Sample: memory CD4+ T cells from blood. The CDR3 protein is CASSLGSSMSHNEQFF. The DNA for the CDR3 is TGTGCCAGCAGCTTAGGGTCCTCAATGAGCCACAATGAGCAGTTCTTC.